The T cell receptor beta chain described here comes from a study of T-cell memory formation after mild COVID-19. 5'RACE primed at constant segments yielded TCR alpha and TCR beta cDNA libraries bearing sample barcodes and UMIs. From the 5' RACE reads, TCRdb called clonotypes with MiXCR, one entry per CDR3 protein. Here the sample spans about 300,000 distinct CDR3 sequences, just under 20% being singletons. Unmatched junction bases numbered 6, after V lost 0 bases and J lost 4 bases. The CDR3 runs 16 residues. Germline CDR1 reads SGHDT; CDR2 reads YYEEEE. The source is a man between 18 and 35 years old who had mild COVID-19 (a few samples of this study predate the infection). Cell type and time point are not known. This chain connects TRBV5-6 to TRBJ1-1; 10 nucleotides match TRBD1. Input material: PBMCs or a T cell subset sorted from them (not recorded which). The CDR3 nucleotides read TGTGCCAGCAGCTTGGGGGACAGGGGTTTTACCACTGAAGCTTTCTTT. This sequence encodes CASSLGDRGFTTEAFF.